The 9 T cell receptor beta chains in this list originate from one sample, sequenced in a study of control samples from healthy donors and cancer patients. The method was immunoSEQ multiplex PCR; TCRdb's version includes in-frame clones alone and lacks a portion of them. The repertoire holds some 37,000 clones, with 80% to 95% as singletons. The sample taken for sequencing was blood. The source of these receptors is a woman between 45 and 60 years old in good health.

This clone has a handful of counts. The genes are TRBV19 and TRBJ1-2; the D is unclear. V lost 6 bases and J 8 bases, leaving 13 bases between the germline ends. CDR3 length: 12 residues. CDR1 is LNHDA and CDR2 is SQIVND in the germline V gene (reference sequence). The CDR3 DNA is TGTGCCAGTAGGGTCGTAGATGGAGGCTACACCTTC. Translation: CASRVVDGGYTF.

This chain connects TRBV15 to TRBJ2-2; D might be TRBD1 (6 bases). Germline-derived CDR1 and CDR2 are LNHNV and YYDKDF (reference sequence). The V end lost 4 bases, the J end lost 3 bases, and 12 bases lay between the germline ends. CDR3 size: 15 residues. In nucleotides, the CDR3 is TGTGCCACCAGCACGCCAAACAGGGACACCGGGGAGCTGTTTTTT. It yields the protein CATSTPNRDTGELFF.

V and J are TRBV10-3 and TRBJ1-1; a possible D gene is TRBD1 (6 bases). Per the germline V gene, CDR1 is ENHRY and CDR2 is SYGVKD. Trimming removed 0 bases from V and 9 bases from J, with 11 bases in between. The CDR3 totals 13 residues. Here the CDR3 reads CAISESRQGKAFF. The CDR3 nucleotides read TGTGCCATCAGTGAGTCGAGGCAGGGGAAAGCTTTCTTT.

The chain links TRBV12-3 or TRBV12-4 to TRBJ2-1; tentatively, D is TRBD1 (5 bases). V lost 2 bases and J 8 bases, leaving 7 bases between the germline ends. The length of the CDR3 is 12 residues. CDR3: CASSLRGYEQFF. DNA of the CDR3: TGTGCCAGCAGTTTAAGGGGCTATGAGCAGTTCTTC.

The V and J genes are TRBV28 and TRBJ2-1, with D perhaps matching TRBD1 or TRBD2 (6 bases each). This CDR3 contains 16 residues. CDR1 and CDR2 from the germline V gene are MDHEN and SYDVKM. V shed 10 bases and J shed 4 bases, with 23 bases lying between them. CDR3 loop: CAMSRGGAEGYNEQFF. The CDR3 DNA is TGTGCCATGAGCAGGGGCGGGGCGGAGGGGTACAATGAGCAGTTCTTC.

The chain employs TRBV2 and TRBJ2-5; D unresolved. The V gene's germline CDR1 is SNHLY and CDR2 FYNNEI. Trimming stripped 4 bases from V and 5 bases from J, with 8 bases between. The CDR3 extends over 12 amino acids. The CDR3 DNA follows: TGTGCCAGCAGTGTAGTTGGGGAGACCCAGTACTTC. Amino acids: CASSVVGETQYF.

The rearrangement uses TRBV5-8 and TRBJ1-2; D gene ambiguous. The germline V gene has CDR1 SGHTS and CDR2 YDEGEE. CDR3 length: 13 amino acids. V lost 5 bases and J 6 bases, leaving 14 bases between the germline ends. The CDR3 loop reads CASSLARSNGYTF. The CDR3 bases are TGTGCCAGCAGTCTCGCCAGGTCGAATGGCTACACCTTC.

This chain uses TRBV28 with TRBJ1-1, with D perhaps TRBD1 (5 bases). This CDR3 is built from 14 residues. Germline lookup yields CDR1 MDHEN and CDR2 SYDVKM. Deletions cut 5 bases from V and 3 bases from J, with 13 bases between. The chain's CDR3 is CASSTRGSHTEAFF. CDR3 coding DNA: TGTGCCAGCAGTACACGGGGCTCGCACACTGAAGCTTTCTTT.

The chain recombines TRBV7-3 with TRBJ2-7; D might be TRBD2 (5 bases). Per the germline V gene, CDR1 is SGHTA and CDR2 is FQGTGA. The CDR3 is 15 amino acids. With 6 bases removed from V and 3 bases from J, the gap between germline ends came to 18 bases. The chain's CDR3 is CASRSTPGKGYEQYF. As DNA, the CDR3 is TGTGCCAGCAGGTCAACCCCCGGGAAAGGCTACGAGCAGTACTTC.